One T cell receptor beta chain is described in this entry. Germline assignment: CDR1 SEHNR and CDR2 FQNEAQ (reference sequence). This CDR3 is built from 13 residues. Trimming took 4 bases from V and 6 from J, leaving 10 bases between them. This specimen belongs to a study of cytomegalovirus exposure and HLA in healthy donors. PCR involved 60 Vbeta and 13 Jbeta primers. TCRdb's table, derived via immunoSEQ multiplex PCR, lists solely in-frame clones and lacks some. The table includes 150,000 to 200,000 clones, around four fifths detected once. The receptor was isolated from a woman aged 18-30 years in good health and CMV-seronegative. V and J are TRBV7-9 and TRBJ2-1; D gene ambiguous. Sample: PBMCs. CDR3 in DNA: TGTGCCAGCAGCTACTCTAAGCGCAATGAGCAGTTCTTC. Amino acid sequence: CASSYSKRNEQFF.